The clone carrying this TCR beta chain was counted only a few times. The antigen is unknown. PCR amplification relied on 60 Vbeta primers (plus 13 Jbeta primers). Measured with immunoSEQ multiplex PCR; TCRdb has only the in-frame clones, and not every one. The sample lists approximately 150,000 clones; over 8% were seen once. The sample originates from a study of cytomegalovirus exposure and HLA in healthy donors. Study observations and caveats: There was a cluster of highly shared sequence variants that was likely a sequencing artifact.

This CDR3 comprises 16 residues. With 3 bases clipped from V and 4 bases from J, the junction kept 5 bases outside the gene matches. CDR1 and CDR2 from the germline V gene are SGHTA and FQGNSA. The chain links TRBV7-2 to TRBJ2-3, with 12 bases fitting TRBD2. The sample was PBMCs. The origin of this receptor is a male donor in good health and CMV-seronegative. CDR3 residues: CASSFRLAGAPDTQYF. The CDR3 region has the DNA TGTGCCAGCAGCTTTCGACTAGCGGGAGCCCCAGATACGCAGTATTTT. Together with reference TRBV7-2 and TRBJ2-3, the CDR3 gives the full variable domain: GAGVSQSPSNKVTEKGKDVELRCDPISGHTALYWYRQSLGQGLEFLIYFQGNSAPDKSGLPSDRFSAERTGGSVSTLTIQRTQQEDSAVYLCASSFRLAGAPDTQYFGPGTRLTVL.